This T cell receptor (beta chain) was documented in a study of CD8+ T cells in alopecia areata. The CDR3 runs 16 residues. Per the germline V gene, CDR1 is SGHRS and CDR2 is YFSETQ. Losses at the gene ends were 2 bases for V and 1 base for J; bases not matched to a gene: 5. Extraction and reverse transcription of RNA yielded cDNA as the sequencing template. The data were produced by immunoSEQ multiplex PCR, yet TCRdb's version contains in-frame clones alone and is incomplete. The sample carries 200,000 to 250,000 clones, roughly two fifths recorded once. Treatment defined: oral pan-JAK inhibitor, 5-10 mg twice daily. Researchers gathered lesional scalp punch biopsies and peripheral blood from patients with alopecia areata. Sorted populations comprised CD4+ and CD8+ T cells obtained from PBMCs. This clone was detected ten times or more. Its matching antigen is unknown. Notes on the study in general: Sequences from scalp samples also cover resident alphabeta T cells of normal skin. Many expanded lesional clones persisted in scalp and blood during tofacitinib.

This clonotype originated in a human donor with alopecia areata. V is TRBV5-1 and J is TRBJ2-4, with 8 bases that match TRBD1. Sequences were derived from CD4+ T cells sorted from blood, sampled at approximately week 34, from a patient treated with tofacitinib. The CDR3 spells CASSFQDRVAKNIQYF. The CDR3 region has the DNA TGCGCCAGCAGCTTCCAGGACAGGGTGGCCAAAAACATTCAGTACTTC. The variable domain in full, completed from reference TRBV5-1 and TRBJ2-4, reads KAGVTQTPRYLIKTRGQQVTLSCSPISGHRSVSWYQQTPGQGLQFLFEYFSETQRNKGNFPGRFSGRQFSNSRSEMNVSTLELGDSALYLCASSFQDRVAKNIQYFGAGTRLSVL.